This T cell receptor (beta chain) was documented in a study of early T cells in non-severe SARS-CoV-2 infection. Study overall: Chains were not paired, and sequencing was done on bulk RNA from unsorted whole blood.

The germline V gene encodes CDR1 MNHEY and CDR2 SMNVEV (reference sequence). The CDR3 runs to 12 residues. Deletions cut 4 bases from V and 4 bases from J, with 8 bases between. Unique molecular identifiers were affixed to single, distinct cDNA molecules. TCRdb redid the calling of the 5' RACE reads with MiXCR, one entry per CDR3 protein. The data hold nearly 55,000 distinct CDR3 sequences, with roughly 7.6% observed a single time. This receptor was identified in an adult who was a healthcare worker with PCR-confirmed SARS-CoV-2 infection or an uninfected control (not recorded which). Sequenced material: whole blood, taken at baseline. The rearrangement uses TRBV27 and TRBJ2-7, with D unresolved. The CDR3 DNA reads as TGTGCCAGCAGTTCTCGTTATTACGAGCAGTACTTC. Amino acids: CASSSRYYEQYF.